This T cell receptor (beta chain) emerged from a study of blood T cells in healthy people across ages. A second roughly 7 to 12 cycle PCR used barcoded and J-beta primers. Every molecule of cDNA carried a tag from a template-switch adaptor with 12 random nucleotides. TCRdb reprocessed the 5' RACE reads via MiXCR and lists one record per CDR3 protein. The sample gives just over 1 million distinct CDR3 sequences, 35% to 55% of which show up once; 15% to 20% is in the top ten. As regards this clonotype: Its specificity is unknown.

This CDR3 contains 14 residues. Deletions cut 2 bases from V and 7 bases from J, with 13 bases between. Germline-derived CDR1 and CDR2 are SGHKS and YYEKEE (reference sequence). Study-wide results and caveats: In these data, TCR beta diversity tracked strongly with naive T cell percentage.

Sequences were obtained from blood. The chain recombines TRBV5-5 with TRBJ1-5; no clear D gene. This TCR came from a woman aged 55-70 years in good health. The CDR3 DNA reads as TGTGCCAGCAGCTTCTGGCAGGACCGACAGCCCCAGCATTTT. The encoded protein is CASSFWQDRQPQHF.